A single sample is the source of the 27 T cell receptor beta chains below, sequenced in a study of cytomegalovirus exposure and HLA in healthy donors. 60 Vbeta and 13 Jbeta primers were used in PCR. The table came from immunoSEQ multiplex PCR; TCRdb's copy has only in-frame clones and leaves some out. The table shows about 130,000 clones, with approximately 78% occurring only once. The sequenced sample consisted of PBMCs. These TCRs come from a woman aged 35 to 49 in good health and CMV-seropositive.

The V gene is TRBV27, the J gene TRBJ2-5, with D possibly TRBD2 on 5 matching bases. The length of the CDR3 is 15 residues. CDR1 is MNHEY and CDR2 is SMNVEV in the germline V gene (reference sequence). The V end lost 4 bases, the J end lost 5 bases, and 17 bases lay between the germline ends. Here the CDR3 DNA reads TGTGCCAGCAGTTCCGGGGTTCTGAACATGGAGACCCAGTACTTC. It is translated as CASSSGVLNMETQYF.

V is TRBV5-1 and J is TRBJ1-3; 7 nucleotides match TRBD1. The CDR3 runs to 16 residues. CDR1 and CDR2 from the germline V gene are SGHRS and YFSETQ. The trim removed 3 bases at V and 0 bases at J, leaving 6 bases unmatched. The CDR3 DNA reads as TGCGCCAGCAGCTGGACAGGACCCGACTCTGGAAACACCATATATTTT. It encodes CASSWTGPDSGNTIYF.

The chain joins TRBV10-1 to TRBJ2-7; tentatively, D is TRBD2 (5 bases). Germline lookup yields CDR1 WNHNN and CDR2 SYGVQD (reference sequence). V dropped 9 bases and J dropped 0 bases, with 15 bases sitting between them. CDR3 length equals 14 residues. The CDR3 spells CASKQRTSSYEQYF. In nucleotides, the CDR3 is TGCGCCAGTAAACAGCGAACTAGCTCCTACGAGCAGTACTTC.

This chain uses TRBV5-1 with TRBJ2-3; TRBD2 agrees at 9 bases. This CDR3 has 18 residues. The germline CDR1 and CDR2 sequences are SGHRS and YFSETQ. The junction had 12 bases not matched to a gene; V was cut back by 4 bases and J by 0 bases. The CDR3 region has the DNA TGCGCCAGCAGCCCCATTGGGGTTGCGGGGGGGAGCACAGATACGCAGTATTTT. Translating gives CASSPIGVAGGSTDTQYF.

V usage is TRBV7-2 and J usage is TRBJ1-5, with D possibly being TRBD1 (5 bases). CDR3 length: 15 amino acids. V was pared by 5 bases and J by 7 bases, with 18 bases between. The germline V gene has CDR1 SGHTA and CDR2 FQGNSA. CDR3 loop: CASSQGGGSEQPQHF. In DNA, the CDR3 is TGTGCCAGCAGCCAAGGCGGGGGTTCGGAACAGCCCCAGCATTTT.

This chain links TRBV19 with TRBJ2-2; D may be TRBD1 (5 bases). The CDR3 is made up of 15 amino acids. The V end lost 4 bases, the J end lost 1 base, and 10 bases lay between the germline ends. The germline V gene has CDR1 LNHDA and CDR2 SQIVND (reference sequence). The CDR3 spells CASSKGRENTGELFF. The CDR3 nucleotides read TGTGCCAGTAGTAAAGGCAGGGAGAACACCGGGGAGCTGTTTTTT.

As DNA, the CDR3 is TGCGCCAGCAGCTCCGGGACTAGCGGGGGAACAGATACGCAGTATTTT. Translating it yields CASSSGTSGGTDTQYF. The V call is TRBV5-1, the J call TRBJ2-3, with TRBD2 identical over 14 bases. The CDR3 is made up of 16 amino acids. The trim removed 3 bases at V and 3 bases at J, leaving 3 bases unmatched. Germline CDR1 reads SGHRS; CDR2 reads YFSETQ.

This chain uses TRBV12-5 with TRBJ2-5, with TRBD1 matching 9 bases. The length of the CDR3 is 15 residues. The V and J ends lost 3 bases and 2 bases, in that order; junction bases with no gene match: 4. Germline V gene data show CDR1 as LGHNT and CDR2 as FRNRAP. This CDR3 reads CASGLGTGRQETQYF. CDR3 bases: TGTGCTAGTGGTTTAGGGACAGGGCGTCAAGAGACCCAGTACTTC.

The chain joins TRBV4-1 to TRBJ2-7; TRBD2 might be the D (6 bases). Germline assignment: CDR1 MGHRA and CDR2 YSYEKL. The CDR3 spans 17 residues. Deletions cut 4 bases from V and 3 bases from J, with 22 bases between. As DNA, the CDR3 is TGCGCCAGCAGCCTTCGGGTCGGGATGGGGGGTATCTACGAGCAGTACTTC. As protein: CASSLRVGMGGIYEQYF.

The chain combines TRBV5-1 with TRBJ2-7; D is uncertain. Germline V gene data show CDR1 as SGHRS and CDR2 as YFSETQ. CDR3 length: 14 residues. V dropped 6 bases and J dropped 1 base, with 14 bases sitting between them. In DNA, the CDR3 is TGCGCCAGCACCCCTGGAATGACTTCCTACGAGCAGTACTTC. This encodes CASTPGMTSYEQYF.

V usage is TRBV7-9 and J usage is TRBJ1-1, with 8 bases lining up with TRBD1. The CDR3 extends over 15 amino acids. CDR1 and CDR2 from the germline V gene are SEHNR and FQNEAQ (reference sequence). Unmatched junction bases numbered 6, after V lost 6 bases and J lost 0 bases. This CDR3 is CASRPKDRVNTEAFF. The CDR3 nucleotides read TGTGCCAGCAGACCCAAGGACAGGGTGAACACTGAAGCTTTCTTT.

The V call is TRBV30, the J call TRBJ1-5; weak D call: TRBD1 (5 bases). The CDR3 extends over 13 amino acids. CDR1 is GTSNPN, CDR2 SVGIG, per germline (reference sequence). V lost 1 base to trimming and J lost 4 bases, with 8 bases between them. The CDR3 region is CAWSDGGNQPQHF. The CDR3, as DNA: TGTGCCTGGAGTGATGGGGGGAATCAGCCCCAGCATTTT.

CDR3 DNA sequence: TGCGCCAGCAGCTTAGGGACTAGCGGGAACAATGAGCAGTTCTTC. This sequence encodes CASSLGTSGNNEQFF. The genes are TRBV5-1 and TRBJ2-1; the match to TRBD2 covers 13 bases. Looked up from germline, CDR1 is SGHRS and CDR2 is YFSETQ. CDR3 size: 15 residues. The J segment lost 5 bases and the V segment lost 2 bases, leaving 1 base of the junction unmatched.

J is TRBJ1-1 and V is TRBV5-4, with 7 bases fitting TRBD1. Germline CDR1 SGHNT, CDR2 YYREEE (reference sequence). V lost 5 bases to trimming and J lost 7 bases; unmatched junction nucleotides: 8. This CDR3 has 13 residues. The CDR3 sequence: CASRQRTGDEAFF. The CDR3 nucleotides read TGTGCCAGCAGACAACGGACAGGAGATGAAGCTTTCTTT.

The CDR3 DNA follows: TGTGCCTGGAGGGACCCGACAGAGAGCCCTTTCTCTGGGGCCAACGTCCTGACTTTC. Its translation is CAWRDPTESPFSGANVLTF. The chain is built from TRBV30 and TRBJ2-6; weak D call: TRBD1 (5 bases). Looked up from germline, CDR1 is GTSNPN and CDR2 is SVGIG (reference sequence). V gave up 3 bases and J gave up 0 bases, with 21 bases separating them. The CDR3 runs 19 residues.

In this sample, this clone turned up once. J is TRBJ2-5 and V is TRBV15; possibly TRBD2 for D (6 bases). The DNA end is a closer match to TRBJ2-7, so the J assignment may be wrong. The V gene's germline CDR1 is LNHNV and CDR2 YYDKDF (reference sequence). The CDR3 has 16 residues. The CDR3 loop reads CATSSHGSATPYEQYF. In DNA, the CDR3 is TGTGCCACCAGCAGCCACGGGAGCGCGACCCCCTACGAGCAGTACTTC.

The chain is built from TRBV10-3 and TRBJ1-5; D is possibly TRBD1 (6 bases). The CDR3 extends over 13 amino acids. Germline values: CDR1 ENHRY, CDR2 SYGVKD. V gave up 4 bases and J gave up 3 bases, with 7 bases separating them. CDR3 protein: CAISGTDNQPQHF. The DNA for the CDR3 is TGTGCCATCAGTGGGACAGACAATCAGCCCCAGCATTTT.

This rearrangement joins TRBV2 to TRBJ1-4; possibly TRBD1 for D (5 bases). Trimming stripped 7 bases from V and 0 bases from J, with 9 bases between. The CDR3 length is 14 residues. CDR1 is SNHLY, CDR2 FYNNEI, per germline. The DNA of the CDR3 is TGTGCCAGCACCTTGACAGCAACTAATGAAAAACTGTTTTTT. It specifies CASTLTATNEKLFF.

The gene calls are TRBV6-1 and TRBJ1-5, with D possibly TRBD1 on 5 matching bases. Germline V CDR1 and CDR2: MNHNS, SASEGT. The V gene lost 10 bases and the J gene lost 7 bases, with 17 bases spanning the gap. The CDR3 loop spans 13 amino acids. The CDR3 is CATRRGELQPQHF. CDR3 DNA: TGTGCCACCCGAAGGGGTGAGCTCCAGCCCCAGCATTTT.

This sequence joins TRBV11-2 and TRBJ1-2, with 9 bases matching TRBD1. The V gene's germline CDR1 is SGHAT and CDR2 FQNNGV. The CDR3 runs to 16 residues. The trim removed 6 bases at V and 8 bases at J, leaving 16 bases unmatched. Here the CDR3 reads CASRPLKPGQGFGYTF. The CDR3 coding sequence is TGTGCCAGCAGACCCCTGAAACCGGGACAGGGATTCGGCTACACCTTC. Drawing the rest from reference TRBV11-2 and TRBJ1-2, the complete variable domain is EAGVAQSPRYKIIEKRQSVAFWCNPISGHATLYWYQQILGQGPKLLIQFQNNGVVDDSQLPKDRFSAERLKGVDSTLKIQPAKLEDSAVYLCASRPLKPGQGFGYTFGSGTRLTVV.

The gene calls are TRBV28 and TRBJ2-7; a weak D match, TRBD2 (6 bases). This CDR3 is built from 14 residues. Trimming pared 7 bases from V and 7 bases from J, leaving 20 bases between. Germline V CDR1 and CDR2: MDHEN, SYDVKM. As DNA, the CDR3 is TGTGCCAGCACCCCGGGGTCCCCGGCGGGGGAGCAGTACTTC. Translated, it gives CASTPGSPAGEQYF.

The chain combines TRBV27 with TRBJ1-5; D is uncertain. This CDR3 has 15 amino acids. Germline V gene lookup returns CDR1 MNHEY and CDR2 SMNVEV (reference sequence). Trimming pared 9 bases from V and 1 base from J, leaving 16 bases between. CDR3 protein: CASQTAVGSNQPQHF. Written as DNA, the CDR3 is TGTGCCAGTCAGACCGCGGTCGGGAGCAATCAGCCCCAGCATTTT.

The CDR3 bases are TGCAGCGTTGTAATACTTGGACAGGGGCAGCAGTATTTT. This codes for CSVVILGQGQQYF. V and J are TRBV29-1 and TRBJ2-3; 9 bases agree with TRBD1. The CDR3 totals 13 residues. V was pared by 4 bases and J by 11 bases, with 10 bases of the junction left unmatched. Per the germline V gene, CDR1 is SQVTM and CDR2 is ANQGSEA.

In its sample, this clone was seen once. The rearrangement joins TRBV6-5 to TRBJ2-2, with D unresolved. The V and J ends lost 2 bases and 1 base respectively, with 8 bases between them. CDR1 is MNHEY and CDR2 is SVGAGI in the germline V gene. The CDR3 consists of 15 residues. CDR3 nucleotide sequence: TGTGCCAGCAGTTACGAACAGAGGAACACCGGGGAGCTGTTTTTT. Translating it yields CASSYEQRNTGELFF.

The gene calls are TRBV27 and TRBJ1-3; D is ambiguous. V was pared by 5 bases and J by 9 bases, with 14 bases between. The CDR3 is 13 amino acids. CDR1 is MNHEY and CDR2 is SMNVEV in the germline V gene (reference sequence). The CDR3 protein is CASSPSPTGTIYF. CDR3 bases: TGTGCCAGCAGTCCCAGCCCGACGGGCACCATATATTTT.

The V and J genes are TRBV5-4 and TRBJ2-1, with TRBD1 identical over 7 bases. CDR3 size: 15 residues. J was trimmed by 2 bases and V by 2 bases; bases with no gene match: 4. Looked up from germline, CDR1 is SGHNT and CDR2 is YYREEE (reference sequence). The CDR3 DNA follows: TGTGCCAGCAGCTTCGTCCAGGGGGCCTACAATGAGCAGTTCTTC. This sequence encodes CASSFVQGAYNEQFF.

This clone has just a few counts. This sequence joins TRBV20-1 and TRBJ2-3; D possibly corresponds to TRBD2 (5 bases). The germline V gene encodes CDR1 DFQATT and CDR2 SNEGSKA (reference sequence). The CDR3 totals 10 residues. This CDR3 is CSGETDTQYF. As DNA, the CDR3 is TGCAGCGGGGAGACAGATACGCAGTATTTT.